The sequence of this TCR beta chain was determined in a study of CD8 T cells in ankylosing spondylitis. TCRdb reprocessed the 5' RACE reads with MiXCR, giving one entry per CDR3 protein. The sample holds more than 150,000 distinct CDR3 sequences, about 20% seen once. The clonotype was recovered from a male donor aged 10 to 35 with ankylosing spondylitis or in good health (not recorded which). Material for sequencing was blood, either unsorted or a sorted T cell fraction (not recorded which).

The DNA for the CDR3 is TGTGCCAGCGTAGCGTGGACTAGCGGGAGTTCAGGGGACTCCTACAATGAGCAGTTCTTC. It specifies CASVAWTSGSSGDSYNEQFF. This chain joins TRBV12-3 or TRBV12-4 and TRBJ2-1; 13 bases are a match to TRBD2. The length of the CDR3 is 20 residues. Unmatched junction bases numbered 16, after V lost 8 bases and J lost 0 bases.